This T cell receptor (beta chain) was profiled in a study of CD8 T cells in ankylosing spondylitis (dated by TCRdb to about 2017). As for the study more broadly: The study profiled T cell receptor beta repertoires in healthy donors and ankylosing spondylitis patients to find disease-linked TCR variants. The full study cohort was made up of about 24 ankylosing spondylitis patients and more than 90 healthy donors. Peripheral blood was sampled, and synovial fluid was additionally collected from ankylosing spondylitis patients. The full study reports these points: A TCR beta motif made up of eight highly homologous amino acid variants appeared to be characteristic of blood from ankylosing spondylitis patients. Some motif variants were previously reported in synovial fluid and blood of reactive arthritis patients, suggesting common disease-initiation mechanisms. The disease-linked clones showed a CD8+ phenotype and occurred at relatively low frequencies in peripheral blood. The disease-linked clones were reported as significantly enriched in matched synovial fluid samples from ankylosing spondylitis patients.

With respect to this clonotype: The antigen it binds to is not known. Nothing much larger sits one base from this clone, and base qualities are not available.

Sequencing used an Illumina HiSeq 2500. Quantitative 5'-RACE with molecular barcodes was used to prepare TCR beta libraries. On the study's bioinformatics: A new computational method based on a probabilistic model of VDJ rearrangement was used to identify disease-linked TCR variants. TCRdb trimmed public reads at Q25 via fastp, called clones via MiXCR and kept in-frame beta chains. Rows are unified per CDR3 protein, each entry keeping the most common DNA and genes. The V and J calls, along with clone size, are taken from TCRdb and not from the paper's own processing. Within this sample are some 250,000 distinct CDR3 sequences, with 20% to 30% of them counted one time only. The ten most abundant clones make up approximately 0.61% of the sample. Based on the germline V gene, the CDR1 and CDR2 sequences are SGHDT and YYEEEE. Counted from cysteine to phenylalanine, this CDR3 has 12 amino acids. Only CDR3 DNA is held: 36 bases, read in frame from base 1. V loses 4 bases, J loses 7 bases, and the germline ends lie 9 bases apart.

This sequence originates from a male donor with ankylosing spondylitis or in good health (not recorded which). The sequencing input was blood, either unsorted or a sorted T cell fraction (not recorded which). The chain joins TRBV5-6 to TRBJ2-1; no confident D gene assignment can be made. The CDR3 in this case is CASSTDRNEQFF. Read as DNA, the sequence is TGTGCCAGCAGCACCGACCGAAATGAGCAGTTCTTC.